Only one count was recorded for the clone carrying this TCR beta chain. What it binds is unknown. V lost 1 base to trimming and J lost 3 bases, with 16 bases between them. CDR1 is SEHNR and CDR2 is FQNEAQ in the germline V gene (reference sequence). The CDR3 consists of 16 residues. No infections or other immune events were documented during collection. The data were taken from a study of identifying expanded T cells in peripheral blood. The protocol was immunoSEQ multiplex PCR, while the TCRdb copy is restricted to in-frame clones and leaves out a portion. The sample shows fewer than 80,000 clones, about 85% of them seen only once. Whole-study findings and limits: Over around two and four weeks, about 15 and 19 clones changed, versus approximately 1.2 between replicates. Variance in clone template counts between roughly two-week samples significantly increased with total template count across all healthy donors.

The chain recombines TRBV7-9 with TRBJ2-7; TRBD2 is a possible D gene (6 bases). This sequence was found in a person aged 18 to 75 in good health. Material: blood. The CDR3 here is CASSLGGDLRDYEQYF. The CDR3 coding sequence is TGTGCCAGCAGCTTAGGCGGGGACCTGAGAGACTACGAGCAGTACTTC.